Given below is one T cell receptor (beta chain) in context. Its antigen has not been determined. Base qualities are missing; no much larger clone stands one base away. The library was built by means of RT-PCR. Sequencer: Illumina HiSeq 2500. TCRdb reran the public reads through fastp at Q25 and MiXCR, keeping productive beta chains. Entries that share a CDR3 protein sequence are merged under the most common genes and DNA. This sample holds about 500,000 distinct CDR3 sequences; approximately 15% were observed only once. About 3% of the sample belongs to the ten largest clones. CDR1 and CDR2, looked up from the germline V gene, are SGHTA and FQGTGA. The junction shows trimming of 0 bases on V and 6 bases on J, plus 9 bases between the germline ends. From the cysteine up to the phenylalanine, the CDR3 has a length of 14 residues. Of all the DNA, just the CDR3 is kept, 42 bases in frame from base 1. This specimen comes from a study of response to subunit inactivated influenza vaccine (dated by TCRdb to between 2018 and 2020). As for the study more broadly: To follow how T cells responded to a trivalent subunit inactivated influenza vaccine, the researchers relied on deep quantitative profiling of the T cell receptor repertoire. The paper as a whole reports these results and caveats: According to the authors, only a limited number of new T cells may be recruited by each seasonal influenza vaccination.

The origin of this receptor is a man between 50 and 75 years old who received an inactivated influenza vaccine. Donor details come from another sample of the same person, matched by shared clones. The sequence joins TRBV7-3 to TRBJ2-1; TRBD1 might be the D gene, on 6 matching bases. Source: CD4+ T cells sorted from PBMCs, taken less than 30 months after vaccination. The nucleotide sequence reads as follows: TGTGCCAGCAGCTTAACGCAGGGGATCAATGAGCAGTTCTTC. This yields the protein CASSLTQGINEQFF.